This TCR beta chain was documented in a study of blood T cell repertoires in COVID-19. The assay was immunoSEQ multiplex PCR, and TCRdb's table has in-frame clones only and misses some. The sample records 39,000 or so clones, roughly nine tenths being singletons. J gave up 4 bases and V 4 bases, and 9 bases lay outside the gene matches. CDR1 is SGHNT and CDR2 is YYREEE in the germline V gene (reference sequence). The CDR3 length is 16 residues. Source material: peripheral blood. The V and J genes are TRBV5-4 and TRBJ2-2; 8 bases align to TRBD2. The TCR originated in a man in his forties or fifties with active COVID-19. The CDR3 bases are TGTGCCAGCAGCCAGCCGGGGGGGCCCATCACCGGGGAGCTGTTTTTT. Encoded protein: CASSQPGGPITGELFF.